This TCR beta chain was captured by sequencing in a study of OX40 agonist ivuxolimab in advanced cancers. Whole-study findings and limits: Circulating CD4+ and CD8+ T cells showed clonal expansion by week 6 at 0.1 to 3.0 mg/kg.

Trimming removed 1 base from V and 5 bases from J, with 8 bases in between. The CDR3 length is 13 residues. Looked up from germline, CDR1 is MDHEN and CDR2 is SYDVKM. The assay was immunoSEQ multiplex PCR, and TCRdb's table has in-frame clones only and misses some. The sample includes tens of thousands of clones, 80% to 85% of them seen just once. This clone was found a few times. The antigen remains undetermined. The V gene is TRBV28, the J gene TRBJ1-2; D is unclear. Source: CD4+ or CD8+ T cells sorted from blood, taken in a trial of the OX40 agonist ivuxolimab. This TCR was sampled from an adult with an advanced solid tumor such as melanoma, head and neck, liver or kidney cancer. CDR3 protein: CASSLYVQYGYTF. The CDR3 DNA reads as TGTGCCAGCAGTTTATATGTACAGTATGGCTACACCTTC.